This T cell receptor beta chain is drawn from a study of T cells after yellow fever vaccination. Looking at the study overall: Fractions with few cells were prepared using SMART-Seq v4 Ultra Low Input.

Researchers made TCR cDNA using 5'RACE template switching, and this step added a universal primer site and UMIs. TCRdb passed the 5' RACE reads through MiXCR, listing each CDR3 protein once. The profile shows hundreds of thousands of distinct CDR3 sequences, 9% to 15% of them singletons. Trimming took off 3 bases at V and 0 bases at J, with 4 bases between the two ends. The CDR3 contains 12 residues. Germline values: CDR1 SQVTM, CDR2 ANQGSEA. Findings and limits, study-wide: Boosting was followed by the reappearance of most primary-vaccination clones (approximately 95% CD4, about 90% CD8). FACS-sorted repertoires could contain abundant clonotypes contaminating from the bulk population.

In the case of this clonotype: Its target is not known.

The source is a man aged 30-40 years who received the YFV17D yellow fever vaccine. The chain couples TRBV29-1 to TRBJ2-3; no reliable D call. Specimen: PBMCs, collected on the day of the yellow fever booster vaccination. CDR3 sequence: CSVEKSTDTQYF. The DNA for the CDR3 is TGCAGCGTTGAGAAGAGCACAGATACGCAGTATTTT.